The 24 T cell receptor beta chains presented below share a single source sample, sequenced in a study of regulatory T cells. The PCR used 52 TRBV and 13 TRBJ primers. Assay: immunoSEQ multiplex PCR; the TCRdb copy retains only in-frame clones and omits some. This sample carries 15,000 or so clones, roughly 90% of them seen once, and the ten largest clones take over 30%. Sample: CD8+ T cells sorted from blood. The receptors come from a young adult with CD3G deficiency.

The chain recombines TRBV18 with TRBJ2-7; D ambiguous. The CDR3 runs 13 residues. V lost 2 bases to trimming and J lost 3 bases, with 8 bases between them. CDR1 and CDR2 from the germline V gene are KGHSH and LQKENI. CDR3 nucleotides: TGTGCCAGCTCACCAGGAACAAACTACGAGCAGTACTTC. This translates into CASSPGTNYEQYF.

The J gene is TRBJ2-1, the V gene TRBV5-1, with D perhaps given as TRBD1 or TRBD2 (5 bases each). Trimming stripped 6 bases from V and 5 bases from J, with 15 bases between. There are 14 residues in the CDR3. In germline, CDR1 is SGHRS, CDR2 YFSETQ. The CDR3 bases are TGCGCCAGCAAGGGAGAGGGGCATAACAATGAGCAGTTCTTC. It codes for CASKGEGHNNEQFF.

This sequence joins TRBV29-1 and TRBJ1-1; D is undetermined. Germline CDR1 and CDR2: SQVTM and ANQGSEA. The CDR3 totals 11 residues. Trimming cost V 5 bases and J 1 base, with 5 bases left between them. The CDR3 coding sequence is TGCAGCGTTCGTCCGAACACTGAAGCTTTCTTT. Translation: CSVRPNTEAFF.

This clone was seen a few times. This sequence joins TRBV30 and TRBJ2-7, with 8 bases aligning to TRBD1. V lost 6 bases, J lost 4 bases, and 8 bases stayed unmatched. CDR3 size: 13 residues. Germline V CDR1 and CDR2: GTSNPN, SVGIG (reference sequence). CDR3 nucleotide sequence: TGTGCCTGTACGACAGGGGATAGGTACGAGCAGTACTTC. It encodes CACTTGDRYEQYF.

The chain couples TRBV4-1 to TRBJ2-2; weak D call: TRBD2 (6 bases). Per germline, CDR1 MGHRA and CDR2 YSYEKL. Trimming removed 3 bases at V and 0 bases at J, with 11 bases between. The CDR3 is 16 amino acids. CDR3 nucleotides: TGCGCCAGCAGCCATGGAGGGGTGGCGAACACCGGGGAGCTGTTTTTT. This gives the protein CASSHGGVANTGELFF.

V gene TRBV10-2 combines with J gene TRBJ1-1; weak D call: TRBD1 (5 bases). The CDR3 loop spans 14 amino acids. V lost 5 bases and J 5 bases, leaving 15 bases between the germline ends. Germline-derived CDR1 and CDR2 are WSHSY and SAAADI. The CDR3 loop reads CASSSGSEGTEAFF. In DNA form, the CDR3 reads TGCGCCAGCAGTTCAGGGAGTGAGGGGACTGAAGCTTTCTTT.

This rearrangement joins TRBV28 to TRBJ2-7, with D tentatively TRBD1 (6 bases). The V end was cut by 5 bases, the J end by 0 bases, with 23 bases between. Per the germline V gene, CDR1 is MDHEN and CDR2 is SYDVKM. The CDR3 contains 18 residues. In nucleotides, the CDR3 is TGTGCCAGCAGTCCAAGGTGGGGCAGGGGCCCTAGCTCCTACGAGCAGTACTTC. This translates into CASSPRWGRGPSSYEQYF.

The chain is built from TRBV7-9 and TRBJ2-7; TRBD2 aligns across 11 bases. Germline lookup yields CDR1 SEHNR and CDR2 FQNEAQ (reference sequence). The junction had 8 bases not matched to a gene; V was cut back by 5 bases and J by 2 bases. The CDR3 runs 16 residues. The CDR3 region has the DNA TGTGCCAGCAGCCAGACCGGGACTAGCGGCGCCTACGAGCAGTACTTC. Its protein is CASSQTGTSGAYEQYF.

This clone has just one count. The genes are TRBV4-1 and TRBJ2-2; D unclear. Germline V gene data show CDR1 as MGHRA and CDR2 as YSYEKL. V was pared by 0 bases and J by 2 bases, with 7 bases between. The CDR3 totals 15 residues. Written as DNA, the CDR3 is TGCGCCAGCAGCCAAGATAAAGTTAACACCGGGGAGCTGTTTTTT. Residues: CASSQDKVNTGELFF.

The chain has TRBV5-6 and TRBJ2-5; D is undetermined. There are 14 residues in the CDR3. Germline V gives CDR1 SGHDT, CDR2 YYEEEE. V lost 0 bases and J 1 base, leaving 7 bases between the germline ends. The CDR3 nucleotides are TGTGCCAGCAGCTTGGTGTCAGCCCAAGAGACCCAGTACTTC. It translates to CASSLVSAQETQYF.

The chain links TRBV2 to TRBJ1-1, with D unclear. Germline V lookup: CDR1 SNHLY, CDR2 FYNNEI. The V end was cut by 6 bases, the J end by 8 bases, with 10 bases between. This CDR3 is built from 11 residues. The CDR3 DNA sequence: TGTGCCAGCAGCCTCGGACCCGAAGCTTTCTTT. It specifies CASSLGPEAFF.

The rearrangement links TRBV11-3 to TRBJ2-1; no definite D call. CDR1 and CDR2 (germline): SGHNT, YENEEA. Trimming pared 3 bases from V and 9 bases from J, leaving 3 bases between. The CDR3 is made up of 10 amino acids. This CDR3 is CASSFSEQFF. In DNA, the CDR3 is TGTGCCAGCAGCTTCAGTGAGCAGTTCTTC.

This rearrangement joins TRBV6-1 to TRBJ1-1; TRBD1 is a possible D gene (5 bases). CDR3 length equals 11 residues. CDR1 is MNHNS and CDR2 is SASEGT in the germline V gene. The ends were cut back, 8 bases at V and 4 bases at J, with 8 bases in the middle. Here the CDR3 DNA reads TGTGCCAGCCGAGGGGTCACTGAAGCTTTCTTT. Amino acids: CASRGVTEAFF.

The chain joins TRBV27 to TRBJ2-7; the match to TRBD1 covers 8 bases. V lost 0 bases and J lost 4; bases outside the gene matches: 5. Germline V gene data show CDR1 as MNHEY and CDR2 as SMNVEV (reference sequence). The CDR3 length is 15 residues. The CDR3 spells CASSLSFQGAYEQYF. The CDR3 DNA sequence: TGTGCCAGCAGTTTATCTTTCCAGGGGGCTTACGAGCAGTACTTC.

CDR3 nucleotides: TGTGCCAGCAGTTTGGACCTCAACCGAGGGGCATGGAACACCGGGGAGCTGTTTTTT. It yields the protein CASSLDLNRGAWNTGELFF. J is TRBJ2-2 and V is TRBV28; D possibly matches TRBD1 or TRBD2 (5 bases each). Per germline, CDR1 MDHEN and CDR2 SYDVKM. V lost 3 bases and J lost 1, with 21 bases in between. The CDR3 sequence is 19 residues long.

The gene calls are TRBV10-3 and TRBJ2-7; D unresolved. Germline CDR1 is ENHRY and CDR2 is SYGVKD. This CDR3 comprises 12 residues. With 10 bases removed from V and 3 bases from J, the gap between germline ends came to 13 bases. The CDR3 here is CATEETGYEQYF. The CDR3 DNA is TGTGCCACCGAGGAAACCGGCTACGAGCAGTACTTC.

The CDR3 protein is CASSFLTGEGYEQYF. In nucleotides, the CDR3 is TGCGCCAGCAGCTTCTTAACAGGGGAGGGATACGAGCAGTACTTC. The chain has TRBV5-1 and TRBJ2-7; D tentatively reads TRBD1 or TRBD2 (7 bases each). CDR3 length: 15 residues. Per the germline V gene, CDR1 is SGHRS and CDR2 is YFSETQ. V shed 2 bases and J shed 4 bases, with 16 bases lying between them.

The rearrangement joins TRBV5-8 to TRBJ2-2; TRBD2 matches at 10 bases. The CDR3 has 16 residues. Germline V gene data show CDR1 as SGHTS and CDR2 as YDEGEE. V shed 0 bases and J 7 bases; nucleotides not matched to a gene: 6. CDR3 sequence (DNA): TGTGCCAGCAGCTTGGGACTAGCGGGCAGCTTCGGGGAGCTGTTTTTT. Translation: CASSLGLAGSFGELFF.

The chain uses TRBV5-1 and TRBJ2-1; the D call may be TRBD1 or TRBD2 (5 bases each). Germline V lookup: CDR1 SGHRS, CDR2 YFSETQ. The CDR3 totals 13 residues. Trimming removed 4 bases at V and 6 bases at J, with 11 bases between. CDR3 sequence: CASSPWDPNEQFF. DNA for the CDR3: TGCGCCAGCAGCCCCTGGGACCCCAATGAGCAGTTCTTC.

This chain joins TRBV11-2 and TRBJ2-1; D possibly corresponds to TRBD1 (6 bases). V lost 6 bases and J 9 bases, leaving 24 bases between the germline ends. The CDR3 spans 16 residues. Germline lookup yields CDR1 SGHAT and CDR2 FQNNGV. CDR3 coding DNA: TGTGCCAGCAGGCCGGGGACAAGTAGAAATCCGGGTGAGCAGTTCTTC. Encoded protein: CASRPGTSRNPGEQFF.

J is TRBJ2-1 and V is TRBV30; D call uncertain. The CDR3 totals 11 residues. CDR1 and CDR2 (germline): GTSNPN, SVGIG (reference sequence). Trimming took off 0 bases at V and 6 bases at J, with 3 bases between the two ends. The CDR3 nucleotides are TGTGCCTGGAGTGTGGGCAATGAGCAGTTCTTC. It is translated as CAWSVGNEQFF. The whole variable domain, filled in from reference TRBV30 and TRBJ2-1, reads SQTIHQWPATLVQPVGSPLSLECTVEGTSNPNLYWYRQAAGRGLQLLFYSVGIGQISSEVPQNLSASRPQDRQFILSSKKLLLSDSGFYLCAWSVGNEQFFGPGTRLTVL.

This chain uses TRBV4-1 with TRBJ2-3; a weak D match, TRBD2 (5 bases). Germline-derived CDR1 and CDR2 are MGHRA and YSYEKL. CDR3 length: 13 residues. Deletions cut 0 bases from V and 6 bases from J, with 7 bases between. The CDR3 nucleotides are TGCGCCAGCAGCCAAGATCCGGGGGATACGCAGTATTTT. Protein: CASSQDPGDTQYF.

This clone was recorded only once. The rearrangement joins TRBV7-9 to TRBJ2-1, with no clear D. V dropped 4 bases and J dropped 7 bases, with 17 bases sitting between them. This CDR3 contains 15 residues. Germline-derived CDR1 and CDR2 are SEHNR and FQNEAQ (reference sequence). CDR3 in DNA: TGTGCCAGCAGCTCCTCCCGCCTAGTCCATAATGAGCAGTTCTTC. Amino acids: CASSSSRLVHNEQFF.

This chain uses TRBV6-1 with TRBJ2-5; D might be TRBD1 or TRBD2, each matching 5 bases. The tail of the sequence fits TRBJ2-7 better, so the J call may be wrong. The CDR3 is made up of 13 amino acids. Germline V lookup: CDR1 MNHNS, CDR2 SASEGT. CDR3 nucleotides: TGTGCCAGCATAGGGACGGGCCTGAACGAGCAGTACTTC. Its translation: CASIGTGLNEQYF.